This record concerns one T cell receptor beta chain sequence. V lost 5 bases and J lost 0, with 16 bases in between. Germline CDR1 MNHEY, CDR2 SVGAGI. This CDR3 is built from 16 residues. Aged roughly 6 to 95, donors were systemically healthy Caucasians from Russia. The authors ran a second PCR of roughly 7 to 11 cycles using a sample-barcoded 5' primer and a J-beta primer mix. Carrying 12 random nucleotides, a template-switch adaptor labeled each individual cDNA molecule. TCRdb analysed the 5' RACE reads with MiXCR anew, one entry per CDR3 protein. The sample lists hundreds of thousands of distinct CDR3 sequences, around 46% occurring once. This specimen comes from a study of blood T cells in healthy people across ages.

Material: blood. The source is a man aged 30-40 years in good health. The chain recombines TRBV6-5 with TRBJ1-1; D might be TRBD1 (5 bases). CDR3 in DNA: TGTGCCAGCAGTCGGGGGGTGGGAAAATTGAACACTGAAGCTTTCTTT. Translation gives CASSRGVGKLNTEAFF.